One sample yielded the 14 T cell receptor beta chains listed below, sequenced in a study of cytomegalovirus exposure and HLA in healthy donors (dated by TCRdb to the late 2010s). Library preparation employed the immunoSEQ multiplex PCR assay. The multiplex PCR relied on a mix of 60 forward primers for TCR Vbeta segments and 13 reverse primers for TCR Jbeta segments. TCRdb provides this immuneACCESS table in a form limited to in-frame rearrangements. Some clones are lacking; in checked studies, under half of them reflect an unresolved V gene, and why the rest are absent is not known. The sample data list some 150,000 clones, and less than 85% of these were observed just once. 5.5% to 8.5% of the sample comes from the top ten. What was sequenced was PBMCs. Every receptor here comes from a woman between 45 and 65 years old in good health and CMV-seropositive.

As DNA, the CDR3 is TGCGCCAGCAGCCGAGAAAGAGCGACTTGGACTGAAGCTTTCTTT. This gives the protein CASSRERATWTEAFF. The genes are TRBV4-3 and TRBJ1-1; D unclear. The V gene lost 4 bases and the J gene lost 5 bases, with 17 bases spanning the gap. The germline CDR1 and CDR2 sequences are LGHNA and YSLEER. The CDR3 has 15 residues.

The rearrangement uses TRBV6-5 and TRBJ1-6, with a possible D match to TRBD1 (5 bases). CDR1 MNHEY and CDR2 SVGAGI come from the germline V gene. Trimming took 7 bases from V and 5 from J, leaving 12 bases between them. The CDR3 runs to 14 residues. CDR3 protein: CASKGASDNSPLHF. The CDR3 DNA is TGTGCCAGCAAAGGGGCTTCCGATAATTCACCCCTCCACTTT.

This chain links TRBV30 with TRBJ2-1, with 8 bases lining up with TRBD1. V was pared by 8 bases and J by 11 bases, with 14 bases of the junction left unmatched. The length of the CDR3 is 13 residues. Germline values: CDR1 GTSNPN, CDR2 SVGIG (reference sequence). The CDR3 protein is CARRDRTQWQQFF. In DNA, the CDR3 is TGTGCCCGCCGGGACAGGACCCAATGGCAGCAGTTCTTC.

CDR3 DNA: TGTGCCAGCAGTGAAAGGGCACTAGTCTCCTACAATGAGCAGTTCTTC. Translated, it gives CASSERALVSYNEQFF. The rearrangement links TRBV6-1 to TRBJ2-1; D may be TRBD2 (5 bases). The V gene lost 2 bases and the J gene lost 0 bases, with 11 bases spanning the gap. The germline gives CDR1 MNHNS, CDR2 SASEGT. The length of the CDR3 is 16 residues.

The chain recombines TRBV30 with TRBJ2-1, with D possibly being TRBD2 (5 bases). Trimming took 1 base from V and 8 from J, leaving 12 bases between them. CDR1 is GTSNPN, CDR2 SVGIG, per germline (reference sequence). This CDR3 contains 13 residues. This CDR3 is CAWSALSSYEQFF. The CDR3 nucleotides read TGTGCCTGGAGTGCCCTATCTAGCTATGAGCAGTTCTTC.

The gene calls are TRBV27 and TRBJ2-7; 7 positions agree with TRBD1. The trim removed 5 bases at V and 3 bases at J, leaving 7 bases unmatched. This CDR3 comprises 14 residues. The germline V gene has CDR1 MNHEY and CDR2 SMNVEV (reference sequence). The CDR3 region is CASSPRDSNYEQYF. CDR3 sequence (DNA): TGTGCCAGCAGTCCCAGGGACAGTAACTACGAGCAGTACTTC.

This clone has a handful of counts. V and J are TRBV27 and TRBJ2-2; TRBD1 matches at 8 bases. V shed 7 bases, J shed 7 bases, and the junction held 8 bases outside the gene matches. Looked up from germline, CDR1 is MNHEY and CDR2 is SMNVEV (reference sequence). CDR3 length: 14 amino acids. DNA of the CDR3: TGTGCCAGCAACTCTCAGGGGGCGGGCGGGGAGCTGTTTTTT. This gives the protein CASNSQGAGGELFF.

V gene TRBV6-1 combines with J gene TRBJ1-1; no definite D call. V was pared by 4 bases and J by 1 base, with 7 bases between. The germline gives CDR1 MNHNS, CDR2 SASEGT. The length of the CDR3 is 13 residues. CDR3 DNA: TGTGCCAGCAGTGGAAAAGCGAACACTGAAGCTTTCTTT. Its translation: CASSGKANTEAFF.

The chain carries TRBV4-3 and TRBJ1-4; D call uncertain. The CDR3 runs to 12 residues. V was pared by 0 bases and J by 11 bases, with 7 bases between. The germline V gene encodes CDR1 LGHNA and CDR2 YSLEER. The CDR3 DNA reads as TGCGCCAGCAGCCAAGATGGTGCGAAACTGTTTTTT. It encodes CASSQDGAKLFF.

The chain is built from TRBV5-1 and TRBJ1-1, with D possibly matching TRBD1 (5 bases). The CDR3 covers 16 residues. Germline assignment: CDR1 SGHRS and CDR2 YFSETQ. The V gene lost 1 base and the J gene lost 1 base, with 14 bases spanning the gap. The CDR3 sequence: CASSLHSGLENTEAFF. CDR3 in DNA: TGCGCCAGCAGCTTGCATTCAGGGTTGGAGAACACTGAAGCTTTCTTT. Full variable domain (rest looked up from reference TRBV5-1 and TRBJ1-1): KAGVTQTPRYLIKTRGQQVTLSCSPISGHRSVSWYQQTPGQGLQFLFEYFSETQRNKGNFPGRFSGRQFSNSRSEMNVSTLELGDSALYLCASSLHSGLENTEAFFGQGTRLTVV.

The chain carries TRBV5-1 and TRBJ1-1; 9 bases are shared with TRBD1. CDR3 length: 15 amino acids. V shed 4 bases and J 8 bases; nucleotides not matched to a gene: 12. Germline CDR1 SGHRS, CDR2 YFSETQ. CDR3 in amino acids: CASSEGQGYSGEAFF. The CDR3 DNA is TGCGCCAGCAGCGAGGGACAGGGATATTCTGGGGAAGCTTTCTTT.

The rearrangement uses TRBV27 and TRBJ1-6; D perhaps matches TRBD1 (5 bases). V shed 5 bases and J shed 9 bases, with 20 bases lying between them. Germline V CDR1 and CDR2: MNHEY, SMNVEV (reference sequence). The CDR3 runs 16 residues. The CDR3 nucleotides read TGTGCCAGCAGTCCGACAAGAGGGACTAACCTTTCACCCCTCCACTTT. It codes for CASSPTRGTNLSPLHF.

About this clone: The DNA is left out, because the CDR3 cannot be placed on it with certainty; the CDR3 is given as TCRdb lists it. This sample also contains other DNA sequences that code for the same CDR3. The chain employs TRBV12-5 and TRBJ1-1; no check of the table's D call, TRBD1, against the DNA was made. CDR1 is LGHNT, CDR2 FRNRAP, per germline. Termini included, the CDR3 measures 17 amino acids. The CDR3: CASGLVMGQGRNTEAFF.

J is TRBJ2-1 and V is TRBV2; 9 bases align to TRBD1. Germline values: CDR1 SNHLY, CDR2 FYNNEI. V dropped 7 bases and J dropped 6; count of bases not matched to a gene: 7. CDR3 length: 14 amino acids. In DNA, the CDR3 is TGTGCCAGCACCAACAGGGGGCGTAGCAATGAGCAGTTCTTC. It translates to CASTNRGRSNEQFF.